This passage covers 32 T cell receptor beta chains from one sample sequenced in a study of human T cells and chemical hapten exposure. MiXCR, applied by TCRdb to the RACE reads, yields one record per CDR3 protein. This table holds some 120,000 distinct CDR3 sequences, 9% to 13% found once. Time point meaning: patch test 1, 2 weeks after DPC sensitization. Treatment specified: therapeutic diphenylcyclopropenone sensitization with weekly scalp DPC. Specimen: whole blood, collected in connection with sensitization to the hapten diphenylcyclopropenone (DPC). The source is a woman aged 45-65 years with alopecia areata. Some clones in this sample may be carry-over from other donors' samples.

This clonotype was found a few times. The chain recombines TRBV15 with TRBJ1-4; 10 bases line up with TRBD1. CDR3 length: 17 residues. After removal of 3 bases from V and 0 bases from J, the junction contained 4 bases not matched to a gene. From germline, CDR1 is LNHNV and CDR2 YYDKDF (reference sequence). Written as DNA, the CDR3 is TGTGCCACCAGCAGCTCGGACAGGGGGGCAACTAATGAAAAACTGTTTTTT. It specifies CATSSSDRGATNEKLFF.

Ten or more counts support this clonotype. This chain uses TRBV15 with TRBJ2-1, with D uncertain. V was clipped by 1 base and J by 5 bases, with 6 bases between them. This CDR3 is 13 amino acids long. The germline CDR1 and CDR2 sequences are LNHNV and YYDKDF (reference sequence). CDR3 nucleotide sequence: TGTGCCACCAGCAGAGGCCGGGACAATGAGCAGTTCTTC. Translated: CATSRGRDNEQFF.

Of note for this clonotype: A clone one base away is much larger, so this may be a read error. The J gene is TRBJ1-1, the V gene TRBV3-1; 11 bases agree with TRBD1. CDR3 size: 18 residues. Germline CDR1 LGHDT, CDR2 YNNKEL (reference sequence). The CDR3: CASSLHSGQGALNTEALF. CDR3 DNA sequence: TGTGCCAGCAGCCTGCACTCCGGACAGGGGGCCTTGAACACTGAAGCTCTCTTT.

The CDR3 loop is CASSLEFPASYGYTF. CDR3 nucleotide sequence: TGTGCCAGCAGTTTAGAGTTCCCAGCTAGCTATGGCTACACCTTC. This chain links TRBV28 with TRBJ1-2; D is uncertain. The CDR3 is 15 amino acids. The germline V and J ends were trimmed by 2 bases and 4 bases, with 14 bases remaining between them. From germline, CDR1 is MDHEN and CDR2 SYDVKM.

This clonotype was counted ten times or more. The CDR3, as DNA: TGTGCCAGCAGTCTCCCCGAGCTGGGGGCGCCCCCAGATACGCAGTATTTT. Translating it yields CASSLPELGAPPDTQYF. The chain couples TRBV28 to TRBJ2-3; a weak D match, TRBD1 (6 bases). Germline-derived CDR1 and CDR2 are MDHEN and SYDVKM. V gave up 5 bases and J gave up 4 bases, with 22 bases separating them. The CDR3 is 17 residues long.

The chain links TRBV20-1 to TRBJ2-3; a weak D match, TRBD2 (6 bases). The germline CDR1 and CDR2 sequences are DFQATT and SNEGSKA (reference sequence). Deletions cut 6 bases from V and 0 bases from J, with 13 bases between. The CDR3 has 14 residues. The chain's CDR3 is CSANGGLSTDTQYF. The CDR3, as DNA: TGCAGTGCAAACGGGGGTTTAAGCACAGATACGCAGTATTTT.

This clonotype occurred once. The rearrangement links TRBV29-1 to TRBJ1-1, with D unresolved. This CDR3 has 13 amino acids. The ends were cut back, 7 bases at V and 4 bases at J, with 16 bases in the middle. In germline, CDR1 is SQVTM, CDR2 ANQGSEA. CDR3 loop: CSAEAGRSTEAFF. As DNA, the CDR3 is TGCAGCGCTGAGGCGGGTCGGAGCACTGAAGCTTTCTTT.

This clonotype was seen ten or more times. The chain recombines TRBV20-1 with TRBJ2-3; the D is unclear. The ends were cut back, 4 bases at V and 0 bases at J, with 8 bases in the middle. This CDR3 contains 13 residues. CDR1 DFQATT and CDR2 SNEGSKA come from the germline V gene (reference sequence). This CDR3 reads CSAIYSSTDTQYF. The DNA for the CDR3 is TGCAGTGCTATATATTCTAGCACAGATACGCAGTATTTT.

This clonotype came up many times. The chain employs TRBV7-8 and TRBJ1-1; the D is unclear. Germline-derived CDR1 and CDR2 are SGHVS and FQNEAQ. The CDR3 spans 17 residues. Trimming shortened V by 3 bases and J by 1 base, and 18 bases separated the two germline ends. The chain's CDR3 is CASSLGGHGLGNTEAFF. The CDR3 DNA is TGTGCCAGCAGCTTGGGAGGGCACGGACTAGGGAACACTGAAGCTTTCTTT.

The chain is built from TRBV28 and TRBJ2-3; D is unresolved. The CDR3 has 13 residues. Trimming stripped 4 bases from V and 2 bases from J, with 7 bases between. The germline CDR1 and CDR2 sequences are MDHEN and SYDVKM. For the CDR3, the DNA is TGTGCCAGCAGTTGGCAGACCACAGATACGCAGTATTTT. Amino acid sequence: CASSWQTTDTQYF.

Ten or more counts support this clonotype. This sequence joins TRBV6-2 or TRBV6-3 and TRBJ2-3; D tentatively fits TRBD1 or TRBD2 (5 bases each). The V end lost 3 bases, the J end lost 0 bases, and 10 bases lay between the germline ends. The germline gives CDR1 MNHEY, CDR2 SVGEGT. The CDR3 runs 15 residues. In DNA form, the CDR3 reads TGTGCCAGCAGTTATGAGGGGATAAGCACAGATACGCAGTATTTT. Its protein product is CASSYEGISTDTQYF.

A remark on this clonotype: A much larger clone lies one base from this, so it may be a read error. The gene calls are TRBV28 and TRBJ2-1; D is unclear. From germline, CDR1 is MDHEN and CDR2 SYDVKM. This CDR3 has 14 amino acids. V was clipped by 8 bases and J by 2 bases, with 13 bases between them. CDR3 sequence (DNA): TGTGCCAGCGGAGAATGGGTCACCTACAATGAGCAGTTCTTC. Amino acid sequence: CASGEWVTYNEQFF.

This clonotype turned up a few times. The J gene is TRBJ2-1, the V gene TRBV12-3 or TRBV12-4, with 9 bases that match TRBD2. Losses at the gene ends were 6 bases for V and 2 bases for J; bases not matched to a gene: 5. This CDR3 spans 15 amino acids. The CDR3 coding sequence is TGTGCCAGCAGATCAGCGGGGGGAGCCTACAATGAGCAGTTCTTC. It encodes CASRSAGGAYNEQFF.

The table lists this clonotype with a few counts. The chain uses TRBV6-1 and TRBJ2-1; no definite D call. CDR1 and CDR2 (germline): MNHNS, SASEGT. V lost 6 bases to trimming and J lost 9 bases, with 21 bases between them. This CDR3 region has 15 residues. The CDR3 here is CASSAGPTIGIEQFF. CDR3 sequence (DNA): TGTGCCAGCAGCGCTGGCCCAACTATAGGGATTGAGCAGTTCTTC.

At least ten counts were recorded for this clonotype. The CDR3, as DNA: TGCAGTGCCCACAGGGTTTTGGGGGATGAGCAGTTCTTC. Protein: CSAHRVLGDEQFF. The chain is built from TRBV20-1 and TRBJ2-1; tentative D call: TRBD1 (6 bases). The V and J ends lost 6 bases and 8 bases respectively, with 17 bases between them. CDR1 is DFQATT and CDR2 is SNEGSKA in the germline V gene (reference sequence). The CDR3 runs 13 residues.

This clonotype was picked up a small number of times. V and J are TRBV6-5 and TRBJ2-5; D gene uncertain. This CDR3 contains 12 residues. V was shortened by 5 bases and J by 5 bases, with 9 bases between the two germline ends. CDR1 MNHEY and CDR2 SVGAGI come from the germline V gene. The CDR3 DNA reads as TGTGCCAGCAGTGGTGTGTCGGAGACCCAGTACTTC. Its translation is CASSGVSETQYF.

Comment on this clonotype: This clone may be a read error of a much larger clone one base away. The chain couples TRBV28 to TRBJ1-5, with a weak D call TRBD1 (5 bases). Germline loops: CDR1 MDHEN, CDR2 SYDVKM. V was shortened by 6 bases and J by 2 bases, with 11 bases between the two germline ends. This CDR3 spans 14 amino acids. CDR3 region: CASRLTEGNQPQHF. The CDR3 nucleotides read TGTGCCAGCAGGTTGACAGAGGGCAATCAGCCCCAGCATTTT. The variable domain in full, with the rest retrieved from reference TRBV28 and TRBJ1-5, is DVKVTQSSRYLVKRTGEKVFLECVQDMDHENMFWYRQDPGLGLRLIYFSYDVKMKEKGDIPEGYSVSREKKERFSLILESASTNQTSMYLCASRLTEGNQPQHFGDGTRLSIL.

This clonotype was seen ten or more times. The genes are TRBV19 and TRBJ2-5; maybe TRBD1 (5 bases). Trimming took 8 bases from V and 1 from J, leaving 8 bases between them. The germline V gene has CDR1 LNHDA and CDR2 SQIVND (reference sequence). The CDR3 extends over 12 amino acids. The CDR3 sequence is CASGQGQETQYF. In DNA, the CDR3 is TGTGCCAGTGGTCAGGGCCAAGAGACCCAGTACTTC. The full variable domain, rest sourced from reference TRBV19 and TRBJ2-5, is DGGITQSPKYLFRKEGQNVTLSCEQNLNHDAMYWYRQDPGQGLRLIYYSQIVNDFQKGDIAEGYSVSREKKESFPLTVTSAQKNPTAFYLCASGQGQETQYFGPGTRLLVL.

V usage is TRBV7-2 and J usage is TRBJ2-5; D is possibly TRBD2 (6 bases). The CDR3 is made up of 14 amino acids. Germline values: CDR1 SGHTA, CDR2 FQGNSA. The ends were cut back, 5 bases at V and 4 bases at J, with 14 bases in the middle. CDR3 nucleotides: TGTGCCAGCAGCCCGTCGCCGGGGGTAGAGACCCAGTACTTC. Translating gives CASSPSPGVETQYF.

This clonotype occurred many times. The chain uses TRBV7-6 and TRBJ2-5, with D perhaps TRBD2 (6 bases). The CDR3 sequence is 14 residues long. Between the trimmed V and J ends, which lost 0 bases and 4 bases, there was a span of 9 bases. Per germline, CDR1 SGHVS and CDR2 FNYEAQ. CDR3 sequence reads: CASSLAASVETQYF. CDR3 sequence (DNA): TGTGCCAGCAGCTTAGCGGCTAGCGTAGAGACCCAGTACTTC.

The CDR3 DNA sequence: TGTGCCAGCGGGACCTACGAGCAGTACTTC. It yields the protein CASGTYEQYF. V usage is TRBV6-2 or TRBV6-3 and J usage is TRBJ2-7, with D uncertain. Germline V CDR1 and CDR2: MNHEY, SVGEGT. CDR3 length: 10 residues. Trimming shortened V by 8 bases and J by 2 bases, and 4 bases separated the two germline ends.

CDR3 DNA: TGCGCCAGCAGCTCCGCACCCGGCAATCAGCCCCAGCATTTT. This gives the protein CASSSAPGNQPQHF. The rearrangement joins TRBV5-1 to TRBJ1-5; D is ambiguous. The CDR3 consists of 14 residues. Deletions cut 3 bases from V and 2 bases from J, with 9 bases between. Germline V CDR1 and CDR2: SGHRS, YFSETQ.

This clonotype was counted at least ten times. CDR3: CASSHRTGGHEQYF. Here the CDR3 DNA reads TGCGCCAGCAGCCATCGGACGGGCGGCCACGAGCAGTACTTC. This chain links TRBV4-1 with TRBJ2-7; D is undetermined. The CDR3 is 14 amino acids. Trimming removed 3 bases at V and 5 bases at J, with 14 bases between. Germline lookup yields CDR1 MGHRA and CDR2 YSYEKL.

This clonotype was seen repeatedly, ten times or more. The gene calls are TRBV2 and TRBJ1-1; perhaps TRBD1 as D (6 bases). There are 14 residues in the CDR3. CDR1 SNHLY and CDR2 FYNNEI come from the germline V gene. V shed 6 bases and J shed 5 bases, with 16 bases lying between them. The CDR3 protein is CASRTGVMGTEAFF. CDR3 DNA sequence: TGTGCCAGCAGGACAGGAGTGATGGGTACTGAAGCTTTCTTT.

J is TRBJ2-7 and V is TRBV6-2 or TRBV6-3, with 7 bases fitting TRBD1. The CDR3 length is 15 residues. Per the germline V gene, CDR1 is MNHEY and CDR2 is SVGEGT. Trimming at V came to 2 bases and at J to 2 bases, leaving 6 bases not matched to a gene. In DNA form, the CDR3 reads TGTGCCAGCAGTTACCCCTCGGGACAGACCTACGAGCAGTACTTC. This codes for CASSYPSGQTYEQYF.

V usage is TRBV6-5 and J usage is TRBJ2-5, with D possibly TRBD1 on 5 matching bases. This CDR3 is 15 amino acids long. CDR1 and CDR2 (germline): MNHEY, SVGAGI. V was trimmed by 6 bases and J by 5 bases, leaving 19 bases between them. The CDR3 DNA sequence: TGTGCCAGCAGCTTAAACCAGGGATTATCGGAGACCCAGTACTTC. Translation gives CASSLNQGLSETQYF.

The chain couples TRBV20-1 to TRBJ2-6; a weak D match, TRBD1 (5 bases). V gave up 5 bases and J gave up 0 bases, with 14 bases separating them. CDR1 is DFQATT, CDR2 SNEGSKA, per germline (reference sequence). The CDR3 spans 16 residues. In DNA, the CDR3 is TGCAGTGCTTCAACCCCAGGGAACTCTGGGGCCAACGTCCTGACTTTC. Translation: CSASTPGNSGANVLTF.

V usage is TRBV5-1 and J usage is TRBJ2-1, with 10 bases aligning to TRBD1. This CDR3 spans 13 amino acids. The junction had 5 bases not matched to a gene; V was cut back by 0 bases and J by 14 bases. CDR1 is SGHRS and CDR2 is YFSETQ in the germline V gene. Here the CDR3 DNA reads TGCGCCAGCAGCTTGGCCGGGACAGGGGAAAAGTTCTTC. Protein product: CASSLAGTGEKFF. The variable domain in full, with the rest retrieved from reference TRBV5-1 and TRBJ2-1, is KAGVTQTPRYLIKTRGQQVTLSCSPISGHRSVSWYQQTPGQGLQFLFEYFSETQRNKGNFPGRFSGRQFSNSRSEMNVSTLELGDSALYLCASSLAGTGEKFFGPGTRLTVL.

This clonotype showed up many times. In nucleotides, the CDR3 is TGTGCCAGCAGCTTCGTGACAGGGGCTTCCTACGAGCAGTACTTC. Translation: CASSFVTGASYEQYF. The chain recombines TRBV7-9 with TRBJ2-7, with 8 bases that match TRBD1. CDR1 is SEHNR, CDR2 FQNEAQ, per germline (reference sequence). Trimming at V came to 3 bases and at J to 1 base, leaving 5 bases not matched to a gene. This CDR3 is 15 amino acids long.

This clonotype was counted many times. This chain joins TRBV4-1 and TRBJ1-4; D may be TRBD1 (6 bases). This CDR3 region has 20 residues. Germline V lookup: CDR1 MGHRA, CDR2 YSYEKL. The V and J ends lost 3 bases and 4 bases respectively, with 27 bases between them. The CDR3 coding sequence is TGCGCCAGCAGCCACCCGAAGGGTGCACAGGGCGCGGTGATTAATGAAAAACTGTTTTTT. Translating gives CASSHPKGAQGAVINEKLFF.

This chain joins TRBV5-5 and TRBJ1-1; D gene ambiguous. From germline, CDR1 is SGHKS and CDR2 YYEKEE (reference sequence). V lost 3 bases, J lost 2 bases, and 8 bases lay in between. The CDR3 contains 13 residues. CDR3 nucleotides: TGTGCCAGCAGCTCCGAGCCCAACACTGAAGCTTTCTTT. This gives the protein CASSSEPNTEAFF.

The chain links TRBV6-5 to TRBJ2-3; tentatively, D is TRBD2 (5 bases). This CDR3 comprises 15 residues. The ends were cut back, 2 bases at V and 2 bases at J, with 11 bases in the middle. Looked up from germline, CDR1 is MNHEY and CDR2 is SVGAGI. The CDR3 sequence: CASSYQPGITDTQYF. Here the CDR3 DNA reads TGTGCCAGCAGTTACCAACCGGGAATCACAGATACGCAGTATTTT.